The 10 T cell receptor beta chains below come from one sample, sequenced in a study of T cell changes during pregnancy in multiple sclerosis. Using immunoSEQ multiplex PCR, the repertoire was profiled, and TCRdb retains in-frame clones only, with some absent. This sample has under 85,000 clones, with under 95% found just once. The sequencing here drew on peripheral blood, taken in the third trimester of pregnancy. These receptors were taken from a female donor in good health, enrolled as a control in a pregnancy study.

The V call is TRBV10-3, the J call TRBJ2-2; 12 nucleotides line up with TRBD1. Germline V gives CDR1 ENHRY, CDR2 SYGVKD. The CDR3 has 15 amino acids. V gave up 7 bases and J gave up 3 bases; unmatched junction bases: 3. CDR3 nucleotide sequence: TGTGCCATCAAGGGACAGGGGGCCTACACCGGGGAGCTGTTTTTT. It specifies CAIKGQGAYTGELFF.

The CDR3 protein is CASSSEGRGEAFF. The CDR3 DNA is TGCGCCAGCAGCTCGGAAGGTCGGGGTGAAGCTTTCTTT. V gene TRBV5-1 combines with J gene TRBJ1-1; D gene ambiguous. The CDR3 consists of 13 residues. Trimming removed 3 bases at V and 7 bases at J, with 13 bases between. Germline CDR1 reads SGHRS; CDR2 reads YFSETQ.

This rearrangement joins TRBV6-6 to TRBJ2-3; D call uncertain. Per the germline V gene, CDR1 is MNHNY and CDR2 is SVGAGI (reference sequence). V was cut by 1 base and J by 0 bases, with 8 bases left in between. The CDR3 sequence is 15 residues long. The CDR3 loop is CASSYLGSSTDTQYF. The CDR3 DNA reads TGTGCCAGCAGTTACTTGGGCTCTAGCACAGATACGCAGTATTTT.

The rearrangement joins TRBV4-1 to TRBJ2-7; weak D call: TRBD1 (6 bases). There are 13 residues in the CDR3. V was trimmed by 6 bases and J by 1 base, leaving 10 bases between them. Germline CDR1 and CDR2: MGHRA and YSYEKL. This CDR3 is CASRATGSYEQYF. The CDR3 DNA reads TGCGCCAGCAGAGCCACAGGGTCCTACGAGCAGTACTTC.

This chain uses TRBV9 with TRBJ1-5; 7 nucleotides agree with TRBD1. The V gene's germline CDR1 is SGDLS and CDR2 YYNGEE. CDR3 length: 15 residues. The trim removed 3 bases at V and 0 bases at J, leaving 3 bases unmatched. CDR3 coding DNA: TGTGCCAGCAGCGAGGGGGACAGTAGCAATCAGCCCCAGCATTTT. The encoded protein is CASSEGDSSNQPQHF.

This CDR3 reads CATSREGVRPQGGGYTF. The CDR3 region has the DNA TGTGCCACCAGCAGAGAAGGTGTACGGCCTCAAGGCGGCGGCTACACCTTC. V is TRBV15 and J is TRBJ1-2; D gene ambiguous. Germline assignment: CDR1 LNHNV and CDR2 YYDKDF (reference sequence). V shed 0 bases and J shed 8 bases, with 22 bases lying between them. The CDR3 has 17 amino acids.

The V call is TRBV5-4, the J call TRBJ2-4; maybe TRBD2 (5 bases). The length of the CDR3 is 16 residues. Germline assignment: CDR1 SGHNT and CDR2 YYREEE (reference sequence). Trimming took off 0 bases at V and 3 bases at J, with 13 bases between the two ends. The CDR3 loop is CASSLVGVMDKNIQYF. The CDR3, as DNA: TGTGCCAGCAGCTTGGTGGGAGTGATGGACAAAAACATTCAGTACTTC.

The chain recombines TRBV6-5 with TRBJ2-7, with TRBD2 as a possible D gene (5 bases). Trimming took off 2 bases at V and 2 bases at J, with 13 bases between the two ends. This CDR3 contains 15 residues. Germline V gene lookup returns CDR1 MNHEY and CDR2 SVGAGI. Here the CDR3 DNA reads TGTGCCAGCAGTTACAGTCTGACTAAACCCTACGAGCAGTACTTC. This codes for CASSYSLTKPYEQYF.

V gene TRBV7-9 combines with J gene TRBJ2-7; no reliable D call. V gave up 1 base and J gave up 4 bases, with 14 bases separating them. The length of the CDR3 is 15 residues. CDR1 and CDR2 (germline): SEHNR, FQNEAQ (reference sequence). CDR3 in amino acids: CASSLVAGPDYEQYF. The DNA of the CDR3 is TGTGCCAGCAGCTTAGTCGCAGGTCCGGATTACGAGCAGTACTTC. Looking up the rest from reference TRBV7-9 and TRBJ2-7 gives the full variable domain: DTGVSQNPRHKITKRGQNVTFRCDPISEHNRLYWYRQTLGQGPEFLTYFQNEAQLEKSRLLSDRFSAERPKGSFSTLEIQRTEQGDSAMYLCASSLVAGPDYEQYFGPGTRLTVT.

This chain's CDR3 is CASSTAFGTVLNTEAFF. For the CDR3, the DNA is TGTGCCAGTAGTACCGCCTTCGGGACAGTACTGAACACTGAAGCTTTCTTT. This sequence joins TRBV19 and TRBJ1-1; TRBD1 agrees at 7 bases. After removal of 4 bases from V and 0 bases from J, the junction contained 11 bases not matched to a gene. This CDR3 comprises 17 residues. Germline V CDR1 and CDR2: LNHDA, SQIVND (reference sequence).